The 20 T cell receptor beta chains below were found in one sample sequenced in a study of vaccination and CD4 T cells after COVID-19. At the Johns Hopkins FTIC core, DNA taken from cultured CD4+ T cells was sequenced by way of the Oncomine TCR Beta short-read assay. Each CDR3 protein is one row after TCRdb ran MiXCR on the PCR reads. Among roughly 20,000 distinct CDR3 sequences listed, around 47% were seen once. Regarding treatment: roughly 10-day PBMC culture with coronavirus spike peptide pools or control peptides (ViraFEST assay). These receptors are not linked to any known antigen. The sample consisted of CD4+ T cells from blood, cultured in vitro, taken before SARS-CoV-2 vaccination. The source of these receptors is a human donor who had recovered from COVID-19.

The CDR3 region is CASSGTGPNTGELFF. The DNA of the CDR3 is TGTGCCAGCTCGGGGACTGGGCCGAACACCGGGGAGCTGTTTTTT. J is TRBJ2-2 and V is TRBV2, with a weak D call TRBD2 (6 bases). The ends were cut back, 8 bases at V and 0 bases at J, with 13 bases in the middle. The CDR3 is 15 residues long. Germline lookup yields CDR1 SNHLY and CDR2 FYNNEI.

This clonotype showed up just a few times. The CDR3 DNA follows: TGTGCCAGCAGCTTATCCCAAGCGTCAAATGGCTACACCTTC. This sequence encodes CASSLSQASNGYTF. This chain joins TRBV7-6 and TRBJ1-2; D gene uncertain. Germline lookup yields CDR1 SGHVS and CDR2 FNYEAQ. Between the trimmed V and J ends, which lost 2 bases and 6 bases, there was a span of 13 bases. The CDR3 is 14 residues long.

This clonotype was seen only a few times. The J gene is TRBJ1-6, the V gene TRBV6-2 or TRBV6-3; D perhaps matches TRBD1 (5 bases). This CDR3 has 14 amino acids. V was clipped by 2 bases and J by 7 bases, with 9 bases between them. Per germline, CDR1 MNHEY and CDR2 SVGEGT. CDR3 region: CASSYQGRNSPLHF. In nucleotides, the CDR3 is TGTGCCAGCAGTTACCAGGGAAGGAATTCACCCCTCCACTTT.

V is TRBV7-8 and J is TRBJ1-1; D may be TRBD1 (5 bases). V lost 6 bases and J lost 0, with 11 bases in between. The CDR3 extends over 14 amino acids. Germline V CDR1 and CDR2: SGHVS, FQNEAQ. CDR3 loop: CASRAGRVNTEAFF. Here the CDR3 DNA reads TGTGCCAGCAGGGCGGGCAGGGTGAACACTGAAGCTTTCTTT.

The CDR3 is CSVEDDRDGSEAFF. In DNA, the CDR3 is TGCAGCGTTGAGGATGACAGGGACGGCTCTGAAGCTTTCTTT. The chain uses TRBV29-1 and TRBJ1-1; 7 bases line up with TRBD1. Trimming took 3 bases from V and 6 from J; bases not matched to a gene: 10. The CDR3 is 14 amino acids. The germline gives CDR1 SQVTM, CDR2 ANQGSEA.

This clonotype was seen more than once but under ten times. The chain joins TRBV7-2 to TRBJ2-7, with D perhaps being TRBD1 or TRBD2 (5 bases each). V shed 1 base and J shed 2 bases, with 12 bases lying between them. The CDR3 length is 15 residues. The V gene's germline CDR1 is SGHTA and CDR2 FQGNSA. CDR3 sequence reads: CASSLDPGTTYEQYF. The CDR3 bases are TGTGCCAGCAGCTTAGATCCGGGGACCACCTACGAGCAGTACTTC.

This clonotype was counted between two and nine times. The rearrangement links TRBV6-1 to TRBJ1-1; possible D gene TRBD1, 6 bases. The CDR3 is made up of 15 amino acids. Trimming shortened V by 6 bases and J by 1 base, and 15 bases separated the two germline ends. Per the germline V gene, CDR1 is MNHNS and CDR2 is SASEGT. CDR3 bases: TGTGCCAGCAGGCACAGGGTGCAGGGGAACACTGAAGCTTTCTTT. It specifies CASRHRVQGNTEAFF.

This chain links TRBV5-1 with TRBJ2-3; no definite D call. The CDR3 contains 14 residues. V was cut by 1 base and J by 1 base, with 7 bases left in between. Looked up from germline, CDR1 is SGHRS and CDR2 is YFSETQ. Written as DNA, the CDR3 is TGCGCCAGCAGCTTGCGTGGCGGCACAGATACGCAGTATTTT. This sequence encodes CASSLRGGTDTQYF.

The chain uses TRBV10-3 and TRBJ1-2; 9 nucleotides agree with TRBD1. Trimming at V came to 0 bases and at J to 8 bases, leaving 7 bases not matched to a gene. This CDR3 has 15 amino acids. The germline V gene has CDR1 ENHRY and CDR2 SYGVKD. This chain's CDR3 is CAISESAGTGFGYTF. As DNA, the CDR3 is TGTGCCATCAGTGAGTCGGCTGGGACAGGGTTCGGCTACACCTTC.

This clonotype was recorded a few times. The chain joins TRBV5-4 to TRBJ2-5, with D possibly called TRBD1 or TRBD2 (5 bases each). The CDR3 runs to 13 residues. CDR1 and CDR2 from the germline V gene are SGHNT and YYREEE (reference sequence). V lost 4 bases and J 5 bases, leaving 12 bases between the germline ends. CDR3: CASSLGVEETQYF. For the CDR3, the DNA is TGTGCCAGCAGCCTGGGGGTTGAGGAGACCCAGTACTTC.

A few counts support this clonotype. The CDR3 coding sequence is TGCAGTGCGGTGCTTGGGGCAAATGGCTACACCTTC. Amino acid sequence: CSAVLGANGYTF. J is TRBJ1-2 and V is TRBV20-1; perhaps TRBD1 as D (5 bases). Trimming removed 6 bases at V and 6 bases at J, with 14 bases between. The CDR3 runs to 12 residues. Looked up from germline, CDR1 is DFQATT and CDR2 is SNEGSKA (reference sequence).

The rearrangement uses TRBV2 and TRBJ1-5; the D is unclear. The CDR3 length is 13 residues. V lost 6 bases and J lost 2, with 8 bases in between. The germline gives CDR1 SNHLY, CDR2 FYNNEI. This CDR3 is CASRREGNQPQHF. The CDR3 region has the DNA TGTGCCAGCAGGAGGGAAGGCAATCAGCCCCAGCATTTT.

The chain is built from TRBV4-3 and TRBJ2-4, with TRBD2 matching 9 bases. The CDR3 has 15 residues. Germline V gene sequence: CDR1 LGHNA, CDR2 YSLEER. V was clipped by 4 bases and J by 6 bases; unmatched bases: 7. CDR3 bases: TGCGCCAGCAGCCCCCCAGCGGGAGGTTCAAACATTCAGTACTTC. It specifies CASSPPAGGSNIQYF.

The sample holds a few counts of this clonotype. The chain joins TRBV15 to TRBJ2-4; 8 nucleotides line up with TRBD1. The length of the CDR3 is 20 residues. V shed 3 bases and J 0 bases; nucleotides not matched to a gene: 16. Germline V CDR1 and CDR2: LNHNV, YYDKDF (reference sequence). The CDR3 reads CATSSSTGQAYTLAKNIQYF. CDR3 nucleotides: TGTGCCACCAGCAGCAGTACGGGACAGGCCTATACCCTAGCCAAAAACATTCAGTACTTC.

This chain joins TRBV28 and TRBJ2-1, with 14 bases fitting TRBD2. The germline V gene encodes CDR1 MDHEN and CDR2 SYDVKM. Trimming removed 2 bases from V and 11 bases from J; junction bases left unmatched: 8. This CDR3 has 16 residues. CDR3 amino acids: CASSLPGTSGGLKQFF. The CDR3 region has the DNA TGTGCCAGCAGTTTACCTGGGACTAGCGGGGGTTTGAAGCAGTTCTTC.

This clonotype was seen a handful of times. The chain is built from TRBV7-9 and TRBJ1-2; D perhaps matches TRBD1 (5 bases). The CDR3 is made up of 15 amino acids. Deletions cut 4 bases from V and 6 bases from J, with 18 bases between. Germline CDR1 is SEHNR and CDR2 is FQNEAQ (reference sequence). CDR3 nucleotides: TGTGCCAGCAGCTCGACCCGGGACGTTACTAATGGCTACACCTTC. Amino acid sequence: CASSSTRDVTNGYTF.

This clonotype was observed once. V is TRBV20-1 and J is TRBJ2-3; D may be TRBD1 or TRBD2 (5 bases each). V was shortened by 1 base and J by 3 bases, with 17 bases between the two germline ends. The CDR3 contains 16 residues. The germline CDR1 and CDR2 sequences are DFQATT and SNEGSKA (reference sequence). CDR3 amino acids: CSARGSVGVQTDTQYF. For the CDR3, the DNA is TGCAGTGCTAGAGGGAGCGTGGGGGTCCAGACAGATACGCAGTATTTT.

The CDR3 region is CASSSSSGVESNQPQHF. The CDR3 coding sequence is TGTGCCAGCAGTTCAAGTTCGGGGGTGGAAAGCAATCAGCCCCAGCATTTT. This chain connects TRBV6-5 to TRBJ1-5; maybe TRBD1 (5 bases). The CDR3 is 17 amino acids. V was cut by 4 bases and J by 1 base, with 17 bases left in between. Germline loops: CDR1 MNHEY, CDR2 SVGAGI.

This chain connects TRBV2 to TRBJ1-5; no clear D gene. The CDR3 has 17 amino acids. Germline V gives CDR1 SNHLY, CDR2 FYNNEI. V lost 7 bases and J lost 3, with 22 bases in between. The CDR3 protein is CASTAGPGMRLNQPQHF. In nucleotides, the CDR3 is TGTGCCAGCACCGCGGGTCCGGGGATGCGGCTCAATCAGCCCCAGCATTTT.

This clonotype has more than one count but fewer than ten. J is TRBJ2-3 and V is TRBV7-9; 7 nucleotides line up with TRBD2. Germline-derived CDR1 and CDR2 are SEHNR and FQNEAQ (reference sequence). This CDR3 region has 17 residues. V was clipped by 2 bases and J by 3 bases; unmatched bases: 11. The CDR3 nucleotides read TGTGCCAGCAGCTTACTACCGGGACTACAGAAGACAGATACGCAGTATTTT. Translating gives CASSLLPGLQKTDTQYF. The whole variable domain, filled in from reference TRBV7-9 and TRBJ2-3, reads DTGVSQNPRHKITKRGQNVTFRCDPISEHNRLYWYRQTLGQGPEFLTYFQNEAQLEKSRLLSDRFSAERPKGSFSTLEIQRTEQGDSAMYLCASSLLPGLQKTDTQYFGPGTRLTVL.